The 6 T cell receptor beta chains given below trace back to one sample, sequenced in a study of cytomegalovirus exposure and HLA in healthy donors. This PCR relied on a set of 60 Vbeta primers and 13 Jbeta primers. The protocol was immunoSEQ multiplex PCR, while the TCRdb copy is restricted to in-frame clones and leaves out a portion. Here the sample spans about 140,000 clones, around 84% being singletons. The sample consisted of PBMCs. Receptors originate from a man in his forties or fifties in good health and CMV-seronegative.

In its sample, this clone was seen a few times. The chain combines TRBV7-9 with TRBJ2-2; D possibly corresponds to TRBD1 (5 bases). From germline, CDR1 is SEHNR and CDR2 FQNEAQ (reference sequence). CDR3 size: 14 residues. Trimming pared 3 bases from V and 4 bases from J, leaving 9 bases between. CDR3 protein: CASSFRVGTGELFF. In DNA form, the CDR3 reads TGTGCCAGCAGCTTCAGGGTGGGCACCGGGGAGCTGTTTTTT.

The gene calls are TRBV9 and TRBJ2-5; 9 bases line up with TRBD2. The trim removed 0 bases at V and 5 bases at J, leaving 2 bases unmatched. This CDR3 region has 14 residues. The germline CDR1 and CDR2 sequences are SGDLS and YYNGEE. The CDR3 here is CASSVVAGEETQYF. The CDR3 region has the DNA TGTGCCAGCAGCGTAGTAGCGGGGGAGGAGACCCAGTACTTC.

The chain combines TRBV7-9 with TRBJ1-3; D remains unclear. The germline CDR1 and CDR2 sequences are SEHNR and FQNEAQ (reference sequence). Trimming removed 5 bases at V and 2 bases at J, with 16 bases between. This CDR3 contains 16 residues. The CDR3: CASSPGNRVTGNTIYF. CDR3 DNA sequence: TGTGCCAGCAGCCCCGGGAATCGAGTAACTGGAAACACCATATATTTT.

J is TRBJ1-2 and V is TRBV25-1; 7 bases are shared with TRBD1. The V gene end was trimmed by 4 bases and the J gene end by 6 bases; junction bases not matched to a gene: 2. Per germline, CDR1 MGHDK and CDR2 SYGVNS. The CDR3 runs to 12 residues. CDR3 nucleotides: TGTGCCAGCAGTGCGACAGGGCATGGCTACACCTTC. As protein: CASSATGHGYTF.

The rearrangement links TRBV7-2 to TRBJ2-3; 9 nucleotides agree with TRBD2. Germline CDR1 and CDR2: SGHTA and FQGNSA. V shed 0 bases and J 0 bases; nucleotides not matched to a gene: 7. The CDR3 covers 18 residues. CDR3 protein: CASSLALSSGASTDTQYF. The CDR3 coding sequence is TGTGCCAGCAGCTTAGCGCTCTCTAGCGGGGCTAGCACAGATACGCAGTATTTT.

V is TRBV7-6 and J is TRBJ2-3, with a possible D match to TRBD2 (6 bases). V shed 5 bases and J shed 1 base, with 10 bases lying between them. Per the germline V gene, CDR1 is SGHVS and CDR2 is FNYEAQ. The CDR3 runs to 14 residues. The CDR3 sequence is CASSTLAGTDTQYF. CDR3 coding DNA: TGTGCCAGCAGCACGTTAGCGGGCACAGATACGCAGTATTTT.